The source of this T cell receptor (beta chain) is a study of resident and recirculating memory T cells in vitiligo. The study's findings and limits: Vitiligo lesions lacked a unique dominant clone, and clonality varied. Non-conserved TCRs across sites and patients suggested distinct clones per lesion.

To note about this clone: Its specificity is unknown.

In germline, CDR1 is MGHRA, CDR2 YSYEKL. V lost 2 bases to trimming and J lost 4 bases, with 15 bases between them. This CDR3 is built from 16 residues. The assay was immunoSEQ multiplex PCR, and TCRdb's table has in-frame clones only and misses some. The profile shows 55,000 to 75,000 clones, roughly 90% of them singletons. Confetti depigmentation, marking active vitiligo, was absent in these patients. No vitiligo treatment was given during the prior three months. The clonotype comes from a male donor with vitiligo. The V gene is TRBV4-1, the J gene TRBJ1-3; D gene uncertain. Sample: blood. DNA for the CDR3: TGCGCCAGCAGCCAAAACCCCGGAGATATCGGAAACACCATATATTTT. Protein sequence: CASSQNPGDIGNTIYF.